One sample yielded the 29 T cell receptor beta chains listed below, sequenced in a study of OX40 agonist ivuxolimab in advanced cancers. Assay used: immunoSEQ multiplex PCR; TCRdb lists only in-frame clones, some missing. The sample shows approximately 7,000 clones, roughly 70% of them seen only once. The material was CD4+ or CD8+ T cells sorted from blood, obtained in a trial of the OX40 agonist ivuxolimab. The receptors were gathered from an adult with an advanced solid tumor such as melanoma, head and neck, liver or kidney cancer.

The chain has TRBV28 and TRBJ1-5, with D tentatively TRBD1 (6 bases). V was clipped by 6 bases and J by 1 base, with 10 bases between them. The CDR3 extends over 14 amino acids. In germline, CDR1 is MDHEN, CDR2 SYDVKM. As DNA, the CDR3 is TGTGCCAGCAGCCCCGGACAGAGCAATCAGCCCCAGCATTTT. Translated, it gives CASSPGQSNQPQHF.

The J gene is TRBJ2-5, the V gene TRBV9, with a possible D match to TRBD2 (6 bases). From germline, CDR1 is SGDLS and CDR2 YYNGEE. V was cut by 0 bases and J by 5 bases, with 11 bases left in between. This CDR3 has 14 amino acids. The CDR3 here is CASSVATAGETQYF. CDR3 coding DNA: TGTGCCAGCAGCGTAGCCACGGCGGGGGAGACCCAGTACTTC.

By its share, this clone is large. CDR3 nucleotide sequence: TGTGCCAGCAGCGCAACACAAACTTCGAACACTGAAGCTTTCTTT. This sequence encodes CASSATQTSNTEAFF. This rearrangement joins TRBV9 to TRBJ1-1; D remains unclear. The germline V and J ends were trimmed by 3 bases and 1 base, with 13 bases remaining between them. CDR3 length equals 15 residues. The germline CDR1 and CDR2 sequences are SGDLS and YYNGEE.

Only a few counts were recorded for this clone. The chain links TRBV6-8 to TRBJ2-1; TRBD2 is a possible D gene (5 bases). Germline CDR1 reads MNHGY; CDR2 reads SAAAGT. The CDR3 sequence is 13 residues long. The germline V and J ends were trimmed by 2 bases and 4 bases, with 6 bases remaining between them. For the CDR3, the DNA is TGTGCCAGCAGTTACGGGGAGTACAATGAGCAGTTCTTC. Translating it yields CASSYGEYNEQFF.

J is TRBJ2-7 and V is TRBV19; 8 bases fit TRBD1. The V gene end was trimmed by 8 bases and the J gene end by 2 bases; junction bases not matched to a gene: 8. The CDR3 is 14 residues long. CDR1 is LNHDA and CDR2 is SQIVND in the germline V gene (reference sequence). CDR3 nucleotides: TGTGCCAGTTCTATTACAGGGGGGACCTACGAGCAGTACTTC. Protein: CASSITGGTYEQYF.

The gene calls are TRBV28 and TRBJ1-1; TRBD1 might be the D (5 bases). V lost 3 bases, J lost 0 bases, and 11 bases lay in between. This CDR3 region has 15 residues. Germline CDR1 MDHEN, CDR2 SYDVKM. The DNA for the CDR3 is TGTGCCAGCAGTTTGGGTGACAGATTGAACACTGAAGCTTTCTTT. Its protein product is CASSLGDRLNTEAFF. The entire variable domain, with the rest obtained from reference TRBV28 and TRBJ1-1, is as follows: DVKVTQSSRYLVKRTGEKVFLECVQDMDHENMFWYRQDPGLGLRLIYFSYDVKMKEKGDIPEGYSVSREKKERFSLILESASTNQTSMYLCASSLGDRLNTEAFFGQGTRLTVV.

V usage is TRBV15 and J usage is TRBJ2-1; D is possibly TRBD1 (5 bases). The V and J ends lost 0 bases and 5 bases respectively, with 11 bases between them. Germline CDR1 is LNHNV and CDR2 is YYDKDF (reference sequence). The CDR3 runs to 15 residues. CDR3 residues: CATSRDSDRHNEQFF. CDR3 nucleotide sequence: TGTGCCACCAGCAGAGACTCCGACAGACACAATGAGCAGTTCTTC.

This clone was counted only a few times. The chain couples TRBV7-9 to TRBJ1-5; TRBD1 aligns across 7 bases. V gave up 5 bases and J gave up 5 bases; unmatched junction bases: 15. From germline, CDR1 is SEHNR and CDR2 FQNEAQ (reference sequence). The CDR3 spans 17 residues. The CDR3 protein is CASSGGPGGAGHQPQHF. The CDR3 DNA sequence: TGTGCCAGCAGCGGAGGGCCAGGGGGGGCGGGTCATCAGCCCCAGCATTTT. The full variable domain, completed using reference TRBV7-9 and TRBJ1-5, is DTGVSQNPRHKITKRGQNVTFRCDPISEHNRLYWYRQTLGQGPEFLTYFQNEAQLEKSRLLSDRFSAERPKGSFSTLEIQRTEQGDSAMYLCASSGGPGGAGHQPQHFGDGTRLSIL.

The V call is TRBV5-6, the J call TRBJ2-1; 15 nucleotides match TRBD2. CDR3 length: 17 residues. Germline CDR1 reads SGHDT; CDR2 reads YYEEEE. J gave up 5 bases and V 2 bases, and 5 bases lay outside the gene matches. CDR3 protein: CASSFWTSGRGHNEQFF. The DNA of the CDR3 is TGTGCCAGCAGCTTTTGGACTAGCGGGAGGGGCCACAATGAGCAGTTCTTC.

This sequence joins TRBV7-9 and TRBJ2-1; D unclear. Deletions cut 2 bases from V and 0 bases from J, with 8 bases between. The germline V gene has CDR1 SEHNR and CDR2 FQNEAQ (reference sequence). The CDR3 extends over 15 amino acids. The CDR3 loop is CASSLRHSSYNEQFF. The CDR3 nucleotides are TGTGCCAGCAGCTTACGACACAGCTCCTACAATGAGCAGTTCTTC.

The CDR3 DNA follows: TGTGCCACCACCGGGACAGGGCACTCTGGGGCCAACGTCCTGACTTTC. Translation gives CATTGTGHSGANVLTF. The chain links TRBV15 to TRBJ2-6; TRBD1 matches at 9 bases. In germline, CDR1 is LNHNV, CDR2 YYDKDF (reference sequence). The CDR3 is 16 residues long. V was pared by 7 bases and J by 0 bases, with 4 bases of the junction left unmatched.

The rearrangement links TRBV29-1 to TRBJ1-2; TRBD1 aligns across 8 bases. Germline assignment: CDR1 SQVTM and CDR2 ANQGSEA. This CDR3 comprises 13 residues. J lost 8 bases, V lost 0 bases, and 5 bases had no gene match. The CDR3, as DNA: TGCAGCGTTGAAGATACACAGGGGGAAGGCTACACCTTC. It codes for CSVEDTQGEGYTF. The full variable domain, its missing parts supplied by reference TRBV29-1 and TRBJ1-2, is SAVISQKPSRDICQRGTSLTIQCQVDSQVTMMFWYRQQPGQSLTLIATANQGSEATYESGFVIDKFPISRPNLTFSTLTVSNMSPEDSSIYLCSVEDTQGEGYTFGSGTRLTVV.

The sample holds one count of this clone. The chain carries TRBV18 and TRBJ2-3; 14 bases match TRBD2. Germline CDR1 and CDR2: KGHSH and LQKENI. The CDR3 runs 16 residues. V trimming: 4 bases; J trimming: 4 bases; junction bases outside the gene matches: 4. CDR3 nucleotide sequence: TGTGCCAGCTCACAGGGACTAGCGGGAGATCCAGATACGCAGTATTTT. Residues: CASSQGLAGDPDTQYF.

This clone was counted between two and nine times. The chain joins TRBV18 to TRBJ2-1; 7 bases line up with TRBD1. The CDR3 is 15 amino acids. CDR1 is KGHSH, CDR2 LQKENI, per germline. The J segment lost 0 bases and the V segment lost 3 bases, leaving 2 bases of the junction unmatched. The DNA for the CDR3 is TGTGCCAGCTCACCGGGACAGAGCTCCTACAATGAGCAGTTCTTC. It codes for CASSPGQSSYNEQFF.

The chain recombines TRBV27 with TRBJ1-6, with D possibly TRBD1 on 6 matching bases. Germline CDR1 and CDR2: MNHEY and SMNVEV (reference sequence). Between the trimmed V and J ends, which lost 3 bases and 5 bases, there was a span of 14 bases. There are 16 residues in the CDR3. In nucleotides, the CDR3 is TGTGCCAGCAGTTTCTCGGCGGGGGCGCATAATTCACCCCTCCACTTT. Translated, it gives CASSFSAGAHNSPLHF.

This clone has only a few counts. This sequence joins TRBV6-6 and TRBJ2-2; tentative D call: TRBD1 (6 bases). Germline V gene lookup returns CDR1 MNHNY and CDR2 SVGAGI (reference sequence). This CDR3 is 15 amino acids long. Trimming stripped 0 bases from V and 3 bases from J, with 8 bases between. The CDR3 bases are TGTGCCAGCAGTTACTCGGGGGCGGACACCGGGGAGCTGTTTTTT. Translated: CASSYSGADTGELFF.

This clone appeared a single time. This chain links TRBV28 with TRBJ1-4; no clear D. V lost 5 bases, J lost 4 bases, and 5 bases lay in between. Per the germline V gene, CDR1 is MDHEN and CDR2 is SYDVKM. The CDR3 consists of 12 residues. The CDR3 region is CASSMDNEKLFF. For the CDR3, the DNA is TGTGCCAGCAGTATGGATAATGAAAAACTGTTTTTT.

This clone is medium-sized. Other nucleotide sequences in the sample specify the same CDR3. V and J are TRBV6-1 and TRBJ2-2, with TRBD2 identical over 12 bases. The length of the CDR3 is 15 residues. Per the germline V gene, CDR1 is MNHNS and CDR2 is SASEGT. The trim removed 2 bases at V and 6 bases at J, leaving 1 base unmatched. CDR3 in amino acids: CASSELAGGPGELFF. The CDR3, as DNA: TGTGCCAGCAGTGAACTAGCGGGGGGGCCCGGGGAGCTGTTTTTT.

In DNA, the CDR3 is TGTGCCAGCAGCTTAGAAGCAGGGCCATCCTACGAGCAGTACTTC. This codes for CASSLEAGPSYEQYF. The chain is built from TRBV7-6 and TRBJ2-7, with D tentatively TRBD1 (5 bases). V dropped 1 base and J dropped 1 base, with 11 bases sitting between them. This CDR3 has 15 residues. Looked up from germline, CDR1 is SGHVS and CDR2 is FNYEAQ.

The V gene is TRBV5-8, the J gene TRBJ1-1; 9 positions agree with TRBD1. Germline CDR1 SGHTS, CDR2 YDEGEE. This CDR3 is 16 amino acids long. V shed 4 bases, J shed 0 bases, and the junction held 7 bases outside the gene matches. CDR3 sequence reads: CASSPRTGALNTEAFF. CDR3 in DNA: TGTGCCAGCAGCCCACGGACAGGGGCGTTGAACACTGAAGCTTTCTTT.

This clone was observed a few times. The genes are TRBV6-5 and TRBJ2-1; 7 bases are shared with TRBD1. The V and J ends lost 4 bases and 6 bases, in that order; junction bases with no gene match: 6. CDR3 length: 14 amino acids. The germline CDR1 and CDR2 sequences are MNHEY and SVGAGI. CDR3 protein: CASSSGQEGNEQFF. The CDR3 nucleotides are TGTGCCAGCAGTTCCGGACAGGAAGGCAATGAGCAGTTCTTC.

V gene TRBV15 combines with J gene TRBJ2-7; TRBD1 matches 8 bases. Looked up from germline, CDR1 is LNHNV and CDR2 is YYDKDF (reference sequence). The CDR3 is 15 amino acids. The ends lost 0 bases at V and 0 bases at J; junction bases unmatched: 1. The CDR3 DNA reads as TGTGCCACCAGCAGAGATACAGGGGGCTCCTACGAGCAGTACTTC. It encodes CATSRDTGGSYEQYF.

This clone was seen a few times. This chain links TRBV7-8 with TRBJ2-7; 7 bases agree with TRBD1. Germline CDR1 and CDR2: SGHVS and FQNEAQ. The ends lost 5 bases at V and 0 bases at J; junction bases unmatched: 7. The CDR3 sequence is 15 residues long. CDR3 loop: CASSPSQGPSYEQYF. CDR3 DNA: TGTGCCAGCAGCCCCTCACAGGGGCCCTCCTACGAGCAGTACTTC.

This chain joins TRBV7-8 and TRBJ1-2; TRBD1 agrees at 12 bases. Trimming at V came to 5 bases and at J to 4 bases, leaving 5 bases not matched to a gene. This CDR3 has 15 amino acids. Germline CDR1 reads SGHVS; CDR2 reads FQNEAQ. CDR3 in DNA: TGTGCCAGCAGCGGGGACAGGGGGCGCGTCTATGGCTACACCTTC. It codes for CASSGDRGRVYGYTF.

This clone was seen only a few times. As DNA, the CDR3 is TGTGCCAGCAGTTTACGGTGGGGGCGCATTCGAGGTACGCAGTATTTT. Its protein product is CASSLRWGRIRGTQYF. V is TRBV6-5 and J is TRBJ2-3; weak D call: TRBD1 (6 bases). Trimming removed 4 bases from V and 8 bases from J, with 22 bases in between. From germline, CDR1 is MNHEY and CDR2 SVGAGI. The CDR3 runs to 16 residues.

CDR3 coding DNA: TGTGCCAGCAGCTTAAATCGGGGGGGCCCCACCGGGGAGCTGTTTTTT. This codes for CASSLNRGGPTGELFF. The J gene is TRBJ2-2, the V gene TRBV11-1; 8 bases map to TRBD2. With V trimmed by 2 bases and J by 4 bases, 6 bases remained unmatched. The CDR3 sequence is 16 residues long. Per germline, CDR1 SGHAT and CDR2 FQDESV (reference sequence).

To note about this clone: One end of the junction fails to match germline, which may point to a read error. The chain joins TRBV28 to TRBJ1-6; 9 bases line up with TRBD1. The CDR3 covers 12 residues. In germline, CDR1 is MDHEN, CDR2 SYDVKM. The CDR3 sequence: CASNIPGTGPLW. The CDR3 DNA sequence: TGTGCCAGCAATATACCCGGGACAGGGCCCCTGTGG. Complete variable domain (other parts from reference TRBV28 and TRBJ1-6): DVKVTQSSRYLVKRTGEKVFLECVQDMDHENMFWYRQDPGLGLRLIYFSYDVKMKEKGDIPEGYSVSREKKERFSLILESASTNQTSMYLCASNIPGTGPLWGNGTRLTVT.

The rearrangement links TRBV9 to TRBJ2-5; no clear D gene. This CDR3 is built from 12 residues. CDR1 is SGDLS, CDR2 YYNGEE, per germline. V was shortened by 3 bases and J by 2 bases, with 5 bases between the two germline ends. As DNA, the CDR3 is TGTGCCAGCAGCGGGTTACAAGAGACCCAGTACTTC. Its translation is CASSGLQETQYF.

The chain joins TRBV11-2 to TRBJ2-3; no firm D call. The germline V gene encodes CDR1 SGHAT and CDR2 FQNNGV. The CDR3 sequence is 14 residues long. V dropped 1 base and J dropped 2 bases, with 7 bases sitting between them. This chain's CDR3 is CASSLGLFTDTQYF. CDR3 coding DNA: TGTGCCAGCAGCTTAGGACTCTTCACAGATACGCAGTATTTT.